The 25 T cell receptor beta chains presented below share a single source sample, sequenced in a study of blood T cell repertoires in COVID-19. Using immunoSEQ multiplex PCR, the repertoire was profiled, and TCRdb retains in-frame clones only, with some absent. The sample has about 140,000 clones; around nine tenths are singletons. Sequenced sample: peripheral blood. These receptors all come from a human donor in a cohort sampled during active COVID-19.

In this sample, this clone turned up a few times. The CDR3 protein is CASSITENTEAFF. CDR3 bases: TGTGCCAGCTCAATTACAGAAAACACTGAAGCTTTCTTT. This chain uses TRBV18 with TRBJ1-1; D remains unclear. There are 13 residues in the CDR3. The V gene's germline CDR1 is KGHSH and CDR2 LQKENI. With 5 bases removed from V and 2 bases from J, the gap between germline ends came to 9 bases.

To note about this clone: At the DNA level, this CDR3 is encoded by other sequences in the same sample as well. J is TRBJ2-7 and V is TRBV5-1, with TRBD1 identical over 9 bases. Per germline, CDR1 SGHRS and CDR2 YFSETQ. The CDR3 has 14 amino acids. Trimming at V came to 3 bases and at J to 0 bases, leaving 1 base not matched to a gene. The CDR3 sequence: CASSWGQGSYEQYF. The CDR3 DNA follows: TGCGCCAGCAGCTGGGGACAGGGCTCCTACGAGCAGTACTTC.

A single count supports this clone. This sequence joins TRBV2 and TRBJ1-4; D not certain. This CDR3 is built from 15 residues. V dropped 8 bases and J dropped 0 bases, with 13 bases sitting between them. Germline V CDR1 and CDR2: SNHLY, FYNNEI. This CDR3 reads CASRSGIATNEKLFF. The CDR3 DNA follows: TGTGCCAGCCGGTCCGGGATAGCAACTAATGAAAAACTGTTTTTT.

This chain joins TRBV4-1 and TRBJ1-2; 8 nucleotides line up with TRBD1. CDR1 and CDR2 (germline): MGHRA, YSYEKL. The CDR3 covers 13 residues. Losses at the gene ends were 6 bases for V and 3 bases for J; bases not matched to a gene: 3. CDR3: CASSTGGHYGYTF. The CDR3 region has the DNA TGCGCCAGCAGTACAGGGGGACACTATGGCTACACCTTC.

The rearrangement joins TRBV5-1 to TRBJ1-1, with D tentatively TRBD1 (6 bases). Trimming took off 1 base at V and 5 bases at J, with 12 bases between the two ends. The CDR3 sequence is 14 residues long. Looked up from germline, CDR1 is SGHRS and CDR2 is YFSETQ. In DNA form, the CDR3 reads TGCGCCAGCAGCTTGAGGGCAGGGGATACTGAAGCTTTCTTT. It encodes CASSLRAGDTEAFF.

The CDR3 region has the DNA TGTGCCAGCAGCCCTACGGGACTAAACAATGAGCAGTTCTTC. It is translated as CASSPTGLNNEQFF. The rearrangement links TRBV7-3 to TRBJ2-1; 7 bases are shared with TRBD2. Germline loops: CDR1 SGHTA, CDR2 FQGTGA. J was trimmed by 5 bases and V by 5 bases; bases with no gene match: 6. This CDR3 has 14 residues.

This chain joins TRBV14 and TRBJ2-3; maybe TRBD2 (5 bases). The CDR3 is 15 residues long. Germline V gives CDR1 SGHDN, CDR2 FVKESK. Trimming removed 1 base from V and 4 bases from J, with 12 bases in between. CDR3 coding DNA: TGTGCCAGCAGCCAAGGAATTGAGGGCGCAGATACGCAGTATTTT. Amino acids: CASSQGIEGADTQYF. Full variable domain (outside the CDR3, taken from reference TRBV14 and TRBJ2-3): EAGVTQFPSHSVIEKGQTVTLRCDPISGHDNLYWYRRVMGKEIKFLLHFVKESKQDESGMPNNRFLAERTGGTYSTLKVQPAELEDSGVYFCASSQGIEGADTQYFGPGTRLTVL.

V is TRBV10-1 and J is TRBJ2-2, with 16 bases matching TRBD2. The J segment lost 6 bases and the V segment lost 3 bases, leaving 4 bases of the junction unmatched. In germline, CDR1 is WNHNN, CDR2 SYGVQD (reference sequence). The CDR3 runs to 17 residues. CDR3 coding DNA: TGCGCCAGCAGTGACTCCGGGACTAGCGGGAGGGCCGGGGAGCTGTTTTTT. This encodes CASSDSGTSGRAGELFF.

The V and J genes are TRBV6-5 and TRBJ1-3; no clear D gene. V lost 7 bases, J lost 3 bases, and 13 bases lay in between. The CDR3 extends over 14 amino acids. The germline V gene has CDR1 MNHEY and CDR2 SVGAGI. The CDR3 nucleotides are TGTGCCAGCACGATCACTCTGAATGGAAACACCATATATTTT. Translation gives CASTITLNGNTIYF.

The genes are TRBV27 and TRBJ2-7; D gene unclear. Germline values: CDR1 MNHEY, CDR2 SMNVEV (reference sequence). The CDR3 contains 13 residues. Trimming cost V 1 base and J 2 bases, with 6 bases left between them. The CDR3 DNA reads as TGTGCCAGCAGTTTATTCCCCGCCTACGAGCAGTACTTC. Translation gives CASSLFPAYEQYF.

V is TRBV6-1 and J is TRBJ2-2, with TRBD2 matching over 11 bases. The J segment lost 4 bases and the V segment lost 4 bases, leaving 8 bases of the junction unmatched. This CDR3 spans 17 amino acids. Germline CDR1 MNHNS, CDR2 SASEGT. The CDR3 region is CASSALLAGAGTGELFF. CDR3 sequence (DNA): TGTGCCAGCAGTGCCCTACTAGCGGGGGCTGGCACCGGGGAGCTGTTTTTT.

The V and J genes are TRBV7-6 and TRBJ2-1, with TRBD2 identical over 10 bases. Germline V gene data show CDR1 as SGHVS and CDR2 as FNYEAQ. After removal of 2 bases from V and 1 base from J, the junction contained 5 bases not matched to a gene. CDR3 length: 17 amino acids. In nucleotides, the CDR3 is TGTGCCAGCAGCTTATCGCCTAGCGGGAGTTCCTACAATGAGCAGTTCTTC. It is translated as CASSLSPSGSSYNEQFF.

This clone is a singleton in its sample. This CDR3 is CASTYPGRYTF. CDR3 bases: TGTGCCAGCACCTACCCAGGGCGCTACACCTTC. The chain couples TRBV7-3 to TRBJ1-2; D possibly corresponds to TRBD1 (5 bases). CDR3 length: 11 amino acids. Per the germline V gene, CDR1 is SGHTA and CDR2 is FQGTGA. Trimming left V 7 bases short and J 9 bases short, with 12 bases between.

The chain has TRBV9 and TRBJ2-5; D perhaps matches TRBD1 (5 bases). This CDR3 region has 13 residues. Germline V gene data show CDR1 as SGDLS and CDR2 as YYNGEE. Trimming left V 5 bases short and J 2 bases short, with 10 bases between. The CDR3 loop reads CASSKGNQETQYF. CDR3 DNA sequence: TGTGCCAGCAGTAAGGGGAATCAAGAGACCCAGTACTTC.

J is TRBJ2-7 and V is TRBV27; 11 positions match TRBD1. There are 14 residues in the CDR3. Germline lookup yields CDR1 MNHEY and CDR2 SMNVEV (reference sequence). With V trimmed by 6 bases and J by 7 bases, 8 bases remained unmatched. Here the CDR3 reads CASRRTGGMGEQYF. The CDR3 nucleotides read TGTGCCAGCAGAAGGACAGGGGGCATGGGGGAGCAGTACTTC.

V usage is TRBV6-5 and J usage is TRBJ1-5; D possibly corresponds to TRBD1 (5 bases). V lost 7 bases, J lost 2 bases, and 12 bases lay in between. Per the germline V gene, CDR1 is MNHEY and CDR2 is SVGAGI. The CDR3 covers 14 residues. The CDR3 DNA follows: TGTGCCAGCAAGGGGATGGGCGGCAATCAGCCCCAGCATTTT. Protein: CASKGMGGNQPQHF.

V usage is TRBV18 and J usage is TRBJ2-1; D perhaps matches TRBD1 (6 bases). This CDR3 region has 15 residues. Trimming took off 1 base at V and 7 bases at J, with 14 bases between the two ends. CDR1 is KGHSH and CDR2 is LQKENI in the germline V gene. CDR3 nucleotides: TGTGCCAGCTCACCACTAAAACAGGGTGGAAATGAGCAGTTCTTC. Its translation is CASSPLKQGGNEQFF.

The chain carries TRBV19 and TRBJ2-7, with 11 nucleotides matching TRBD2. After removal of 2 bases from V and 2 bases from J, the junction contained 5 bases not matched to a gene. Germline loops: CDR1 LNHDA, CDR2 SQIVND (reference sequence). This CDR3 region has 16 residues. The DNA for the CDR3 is TGTGCCAGTAGTATAACACTAGCGGGGGCCGCCTACGAGCAGTACTTC. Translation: CASSITLAGAAYEQYF. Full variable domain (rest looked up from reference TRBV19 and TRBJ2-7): DGGITQSPKYLFRKEGQNVTLSCEQNLNHDAMYWYRQDPGQGLRLIYYSQIVNDFQKGDIAEGYSVSREKKESFPLTVTSAQKNPTAFYLCASSITLAGAAYEQYFGPGTRLTVT.

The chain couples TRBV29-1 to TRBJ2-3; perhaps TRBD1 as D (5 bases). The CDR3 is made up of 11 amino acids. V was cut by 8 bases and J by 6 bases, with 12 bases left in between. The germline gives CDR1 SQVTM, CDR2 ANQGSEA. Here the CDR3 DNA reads TGCAGCTCCAACAGGTTCGATACGCAGTATTTT. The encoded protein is CSSNRFDTQYF.

CDR3 sequence: CASSLGQSNTEAFF. CDR3 DNA: TGCGCCAGCAGCTTAGGACAGTCGAACACTGAAGCTTTCTTT. This chain connects TRBV5-1 to TRBJ1-1, with D possibly being TRBD1 (6 bases). The CDR3 loop spans 14 amino acids. Trimming took off 2 bases at V and 1 base at J, with 9 bases between the two ends. Germline CDR1 reads SGHRS; CDR2 reads YFSETQ.

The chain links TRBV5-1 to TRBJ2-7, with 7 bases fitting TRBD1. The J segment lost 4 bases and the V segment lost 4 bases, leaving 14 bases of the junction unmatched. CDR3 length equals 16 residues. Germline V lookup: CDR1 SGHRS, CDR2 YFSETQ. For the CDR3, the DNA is TGCGCCAGCAGCGACCCATCTCAGGGGGTCGGTTACGAGCAGTACTTC. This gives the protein CASSDPSQGVGYEQYF. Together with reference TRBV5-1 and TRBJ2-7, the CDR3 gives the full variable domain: KAGVTQTPRYLIKTRGQQVTLSCSPISGHRSVSWYQQTPGQGLQFLFEYFSETQRNKGNFPGRFSGRQFSNSRSEMNVSTLELGDSALYLCASSDPSQGVGYEQYFGPGTRLTVT.

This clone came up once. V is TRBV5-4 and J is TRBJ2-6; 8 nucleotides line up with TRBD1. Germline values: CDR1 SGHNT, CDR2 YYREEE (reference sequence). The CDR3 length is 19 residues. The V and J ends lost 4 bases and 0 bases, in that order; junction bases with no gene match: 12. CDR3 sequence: CASSPDLTGVLSGANVLTF. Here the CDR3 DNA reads TGTGCCAGCAGCCCCGACTTGACAGGGGTCCTCTCTGGGGCCAACGTCCTGACTTTC.

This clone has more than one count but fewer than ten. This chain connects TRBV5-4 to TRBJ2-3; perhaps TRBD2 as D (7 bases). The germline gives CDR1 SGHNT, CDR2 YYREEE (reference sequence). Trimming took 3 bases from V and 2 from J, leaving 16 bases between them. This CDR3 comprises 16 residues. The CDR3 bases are TGTGCCAGCAGCTGGGGGGGGGCCCCCGACACAGATACGCAGTATTTT. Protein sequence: CASSWGGAPDTDTQYF.

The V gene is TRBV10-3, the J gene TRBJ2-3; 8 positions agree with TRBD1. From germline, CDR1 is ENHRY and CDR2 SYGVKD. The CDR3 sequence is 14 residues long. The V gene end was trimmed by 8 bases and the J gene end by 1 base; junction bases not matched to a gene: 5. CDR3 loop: CAIGQGAGTDTQYF. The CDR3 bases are TGTGCCATCGGGCAGGGGGCTGGCACAGATACGCAGTATTTT.

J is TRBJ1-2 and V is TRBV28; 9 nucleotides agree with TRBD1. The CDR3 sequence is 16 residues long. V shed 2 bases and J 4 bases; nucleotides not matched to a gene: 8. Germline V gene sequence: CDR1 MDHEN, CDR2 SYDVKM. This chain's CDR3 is CASSLTGTGFTYGYTF. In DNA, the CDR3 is TGTGCCAGCAGTTTAACGGGGACAGGGTTTACCTATGGCTACACCTTC.